The 8 T cell receptor beta chains below all came from one sample that was sequenced in a study of T cells after yellow fever vaccination. TCRdb redid the calling of the 5' RACE reads with MiXCR, one entry per CDR3 protein. The repertoire holds a few hundred thousand distinct CDR3 sequences, with 7% to 10% as singletons. Source: PBMCs, taken about 49 days after the first yellow fever vaccination. The receptors come from a man aged 18 to 29 who received the YFV17D yellow fever vaccine.

This clonotype was seen more than once but under ten times. The CDR3 DNA follows: TGTGCCAGCAGCTTATTTTCCAGCGGAACTTACGAGCAGTACGTC. This encodes CASSLFSSGTYEQYV. J is TRBJ2-7 and V is TRBV7-2; possible D gene TRBD2, 5 bases. CDR1 is SGHTA, CDR2 FQGNSA, per germline. Between the trimmed V and J ends, which lost 2 bases and 4 bases, there was a span of 15 bases. The CDR3 contains 15 residues.

The rearrangement joins TRBV4-1 to TRBJ1-5, with TRBD1 identical over 7 bases. The junction had 13 bases not matched to a gene; V was cut back by 1 base and J by 1 base. This CDR3 is built from 19 residues. Germline lookup yields CDR1 MGHRA and CDR2 YSYEKL. CDR3 in amino acids: CASSQVKGQFPLSNQPQHF. Written as DNA, the CDR3 is TGCGCCAGCAGCCAAGTAAAGGGACAGTTCCCCTTAAGCAATCAGCCCCAGCATTTT.

This clonotype showed up just once. This chain uses TRBV4-2 with TRBJ2-2; D is possibly TRBD2 (6 bases). V was shortened by 3 bases and J by 0 bases, with 11 bases between the two germline ends. The CDR3 length is 16 residues. Germline loops: CDR1 LGHNA, CDR2 YNFKEQ. CDR3 in amino acids: CASSHRGSANTGELFF. CDR3 DNA sequence: TGTGCCAGCAGCCACCGGGGGAGCGCGAACACCGGGGAGCTGTTTTTT.

This clonotype was seen more than once but under ten times. The CDR3 loop is CASSLVDGAGTYYEQYV. CDR3 coding DNA: TGTGCCAGCAGCTTAGTTGATGGGGCAGGGACATACTACGAGCAGTACGTC. The chain has TRBV7-8 and TRBJ2-7, with D possibly being TRBD1 (6 bases). Deletions cut 1 base from V and 3 bases from J, with 19 bases between. This CDR3 spans 17 amino acids. Germline CDR1 SGHVS, CDR2 FQNEAQ.

The chain joins TRBV27 to TRBJ1-5, with D possibly being TRBD1 (6 bases). The CDR3 spans 15 residues. Germline assignment: CDR1 MNHEY and CDR2 SMNVEV (reference sequence). The V and J ends lost 6 bases and 7 bases respectively, with 19 bases between them. The CDR3 region is CASSPLGGAWQPQHF. DNA for the CDR3: TGTGCCAGCAGCCCCTTAGGGGGGGCTTGGCAGCCCCAGCATTTT.

The rearrangement links TRBV11-2 to TRBJ2-7; 7 nucleotides match TRBD2. Germline V gives CDR1 SGHAT, CDR2 FQNNGV. This CDR3 contains 14 residues. Trimming took 1 base from V and 6 from J; bases not matched to a gene: 6. For the CDR3, the DNA is TGTGCCAGCAGCTTAGTCGAGGGGAGGGGCGAGCAGTACTTC. Residues: CASSLVEGRGEQYF. The variable domain in full, completed from reference TRBV11-2 and TRBJ2-7, reads EAGVAQSPRYKIIEKRQSVAFWCNPISGHATLYWYQQILGQGPKLLIQFQNNGVVDDSQLPKDRFSAERLKGVDSTLKIQPAKLEDSAVYLCASSLVEGRGEQYFGPGTRLTVT.

The V gene is TRBV7-8, the J gene TRBJ2-1; 16 bases map to TRBD2. V shed 0 bases and J 2 bases; nucleotides not matched to a gene: 7. The CDR3 has 20 amino acids. Germline values: CDR1 SGHVS, CDR2 FQNEAQ. CDR3 DNA: TGTGCCAGCAGCTTAGCTCCGGGACTAGCGGGGGGGCGGGCCTACAATGAGCAGTTCTTC. Protein sequence: CASSLAPGLAGGRAYNEQFF.

This clonotype has a handful of counts. The chain recombines TRBV3-1 with TRBJ1-1; no firm D call. Trimming took 1 base from V and 6 from J, leaving 6 bases between them. Germline CDR1 and CDR2: LGHDT and YNNKEL (reference sequence). The CDR3 runs 12 residues. The CDR3 bases are TGTGCCAGCAGCCAAGTACCCCCTGAAGCTTTCTTT. Its translation: CASSQVPPEAFF.